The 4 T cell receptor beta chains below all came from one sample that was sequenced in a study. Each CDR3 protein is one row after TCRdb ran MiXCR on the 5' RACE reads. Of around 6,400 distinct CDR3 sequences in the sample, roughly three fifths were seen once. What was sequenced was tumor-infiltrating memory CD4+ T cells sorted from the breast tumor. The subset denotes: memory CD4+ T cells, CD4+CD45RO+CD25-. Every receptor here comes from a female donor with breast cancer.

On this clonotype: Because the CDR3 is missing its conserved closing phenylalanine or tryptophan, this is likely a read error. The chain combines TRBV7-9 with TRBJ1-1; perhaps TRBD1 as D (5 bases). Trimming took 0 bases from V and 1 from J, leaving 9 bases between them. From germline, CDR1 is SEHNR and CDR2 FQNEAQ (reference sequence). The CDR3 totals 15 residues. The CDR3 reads CASSLARGENTEAFL. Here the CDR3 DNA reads TGTGCCAGCAGCTTAGCCCGGGGGGAGAACACTGAAGCTTTCCTT.

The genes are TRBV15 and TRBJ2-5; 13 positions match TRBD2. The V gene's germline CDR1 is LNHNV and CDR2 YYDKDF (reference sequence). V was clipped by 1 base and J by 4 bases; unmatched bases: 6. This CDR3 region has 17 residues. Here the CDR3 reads CATSRGTSGGIGETQYF. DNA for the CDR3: TGTGCCACCAGCAGAGGGACTAGCGGGGGTATTGGAGAGACCCAGTACTTC.

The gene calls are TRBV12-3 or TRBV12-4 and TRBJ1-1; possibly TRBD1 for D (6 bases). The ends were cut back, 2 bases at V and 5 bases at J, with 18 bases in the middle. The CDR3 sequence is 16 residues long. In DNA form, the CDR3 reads TGTGCCAGCAGTTTATTCGCAGGGGCTCGGGGGACTGAAGCTTTCTTT. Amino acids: CASSLFAGARGTEAFF.

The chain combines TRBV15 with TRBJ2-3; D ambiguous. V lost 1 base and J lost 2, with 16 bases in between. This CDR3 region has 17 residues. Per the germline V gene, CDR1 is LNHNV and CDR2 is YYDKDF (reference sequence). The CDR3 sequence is CATSRVTIVEATDTQYF. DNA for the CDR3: TGTGCCACCAGCAGAGTTACTATTGTAGAGGCCACAGATACGCAGTATTTT.